Sequencing of this T cell receptor (beta chain) was carried out in a study of a mutant IDH1 vaccine in newly diagnosed glioma. Study overall: Therapy received beforehand was radiotherapy, temozolomide, or both, with most patients given both.

V was cut by 0 bases and J by 4 bases, with 10 bases left in between. This CDR3 is 15 amino acids long. The germline CDR1 and CDR2 sequences are MGHRA and YSYEKL. Study-level points and caveats: Seemingly, top peripheral T cell clonotype changes bore no relation to pseudoprogression.

Note on this clone: Its antigen is unidentified.

The time point was: baseline, week 1 (first vaccination visit). The treatment: pre-vaccination baseline after standard-of-care therapy. The table came from immunoSEQ multiplex PCR; TCRdb's copy has only in-frame clones and leaves some out. The table includes tens of thousands of clones, 83% detected once. The sample here was peripheral blood mononuclear cells (PBMCs), taken from a glioma patient treated with radiotherapy, temozolomide or both. V is TRBV4-1 and J is TRBJ1-5; weak D call: TRBD1 (5 bases). This sequence originates from a young woman with glioma. Some clones in this sample may be carry-over from other donors' samples. The chain's CDR3 is CASSQEGAGNQPQHF. The CDR3 DNA follows: TGCGCCAGCAGCCAAGAAGGGGCAGGGAATCAGCCCCAGCATTTT.